These 28 T cell receptor beta chains share one sample of origin, sequenced in a study of blood T cell repertoires in COVID-19. TCRdb's table, derived via immunoSEQ multiplex PCR, lists solely in-frame clones and lacks some. The table includes under 150,000 clones, 84% detected once. The source material was PBMCs or T cells enriched from blood (not recorded which). Receptor source: a man aged 50 or older in a cohort exposed to, infected with or recovered from COVID-19 (not recorded which).

This clone was counted only a few times. The rearrangement joins TRBV5-4 to TRBJ2-2, with 9 bases fitting TRBD1. CDR1 and CDR2 from the germline V gene are SGHNT and YYREEE (reference sequence). The J segment lost 5 bases and the V segment lost 4 bases, leaving 12 bases of the junction unmatched. This CDR3 is 17 amino acids long. This chain's CDR3 is CASSKAGTGSMTGELFF. The CDR3 DNA reads as TGTGCCAGCAGCAAAGCCGGGACAGGGAGTATGACCGGGGAGCTGTTTTTT.

This clone was detected only once. V is TRBV11-3 and J is TRBJ2-1, with 9 bases lining up with TRBD2. Losses at the gene ends were 0 bases for V and 8 bases for J; bases not matched to a gene: 11. Per the germline V gene, CDR1 is SGHNT and CDR2 is YENEEA. This CDR3 region has 17 residues. Written as DNA, the CDR3 is TGTGCCAGCAGCTTAGAGGTTGGGCTAGCGGGGATGCATGAGCAGTTCTTC. This encodes CASSLEVGLAGMHEQFF.

The V call is TRBV5-6, the J call TRBJ1-6, with D unresolved. From germline, CDR1 is SGHDT and CDR2 YYEEEE. This CDR3 has 14 residues. V gave up 0 bases and J gave up 10 bases, with 11 bases separating them. The CDR3 nucleotides are TGTGCCAGCAGCTTGGCCCGGACTGCCTCACCCCTCCACTTT. This gives the protein CASSLARTASPLHF.

The J gene is TRBJ1-1, the V gene TRBV10-3; perhaps TRBD1 as D (5 bases). The V gene lost 7 bases and the J gene lost 1 base, with 16 bases spanning the gap. There are 15 residues in the CDR3. From germline, CDR1 is ENHRY and CDR2 SYGVKD. In DNA form, the CDR3 reads TGTGCCATCATCTCTCGGGGGGATGCGAACACTGAAGCTTTCTTT. This codes for CAIISRGDANTEAFF.

V usage is TRBV11-2 and J usage is TRBJ1-1, with D possibly being TRBD1 (6 bases). Between the trimmed V and J ends, which lost 0 bases and 3 bases, there was a span of 11 bases. Germline CDR1 SGHAT, CDR2 FQNNGV. CDR3 length: 15 residues. The CDR3 region is CASSLDRGAHTEAFF. CDR3 DNA sequence: TGTGCCAGCAGCTTAGACAGGGGCGCCCACACTGAAGCTTTCTTT.

The V gene is TRBV19, the J gene TRBJ2-3, with TRBD1 identical over 7 bases. V shed 8 bases and J 4 bases; nucleotides not matched to a gene: 6. Germline assignment: CDR1 LNHDA and CDR2 SQIVND (reference sequence). This CDR3 has 13 amino acids. The DNA of the CDR3 is TGTGCCAGTGGGGACAGTCTCGCAGATACGCAGTATTTT. Amino acids: CASGDSLADTQYF.

The chain links TRBV30 to TRBJ2-3, with D uncertain. Germline V CDR1 and CDR2: GTSNPN, SVGIG (reference sequence). Trimming shortened V by 0 bases and J by 6 bases, and 10 bases separated the two germline ends. The CDR3 sequence is 13 residues long. The CDR3 sequence is CAWSVPPRDTQYF. The CDR3 coding sequence is TGTGCCTGGAGTGTACCCCCCCGGGATACGCAGTATTTT. Full variable domain (rest looked up from reference TRBV30 and TRBJ2-3): SQTIHQWPATLVQPVGSPLSLECTVEGTSNPNLYWYRQAAGRGLQLLFYSVGIGQISSEVPQNLSASRPQDRQFILSSKKLLLSDSGFYLCAWSVPPRDTQYFGPGTRLTVL.

The chain carries TRBV18 and TRBJ2-2; D is perhaps TRBD2 (6 bases). The germline V gene has CDR1 KGHSH and CDR2 LQKENI. The CDR3 covers 14 residues. The ends were cut back, 9 bases at V and 0 bases at J, with 11 bases in the middle. The CDR3 here is CASRAGPNTGELFF. The CDR3 DNA is TGTGCCAGTAGAGCGGGTCCGAACACCGGGGAGCTGTTTTTT.

This clone came up many times. The V and J genes are TRBV5-8 and TRBJ1-5; D remains ambiguous. Germline CDR1 SGHTS, CDR2 YDEGEE. Trimming took 1 base from V and 5 from J, leaving 7 bases between them. The CDR3 sequence is 13 residues long. The CDR3 coding sequence is TGTGCCAGCAGCTTGCCCGCAGATCAGCCCCAGCATTTT. Its translation is CASSLPADQPQHF.

This chain connects TRBV10-3 to TRBJ1-5; D gene unclear. The CDR3 consists of 13 residues. Germline CDR1 and CDR2: ENHRY and SYGVKD. V was clipped by 3 bases and J by 3 bases, with 6 bases between them. CDR3 bases: TGTGCCATCAGTGAAAACACCAATCAGCCCCAGCATTTT. It is translated as CAISENTNQPQHF.

The chain combines TRBV30 with TRBJ1-1; D uncertain. The CDR3 sequence is 14 residues long. Germline values: CDR1 GTSNPN, CDR2 SVGIG (reference sequence). V shed 4 bases and J shed 4 bases, with 16 bases lying between them. Written as DNA, the CDR3 is TGTGCCTGGAATTTAGGAGGCATTGGCACTGAAGCTTTCTTT. It translates to CAWNLGGIGTEAFF. The full variable domain, with the rest looked up from reference TRBV30 and TRBJ1-1, is SQTIHQWPATLVQPVGSPLSLECTVEGTSNPNLYWYRQAAGRGLQLLFYSVGIGQISSEVPQNLSASRPQDRQFILSSKKLLLSDSGFYLCAWNLGGIGTEAFFGQGTRLTVV.

CDR3 DNA sequence: TGCGCCAGCAGCCCAGGGAACACCGGGGAGCTGTTTTTT. Translating gives CASSPGNTGELFF. The chain combines TRBV5-1 with TRBJ2-2; D is unresolved. In germline, CDR1 is SGHRS, CDR2 YFSETQ. This CDR3 is built from 13 residues. The germline V and J ends were trimmed by 4 bases and 1 base, with 5 bases remaining between them.

This clone was counted between two and nine times. V is TRBV6-1 and J is TRBJ2-5; the D is unclear. V lost 0 bases and J lost 1, with 9 bases in between. CDR3 length: 15 amino acids. The V gene's germline CDR1 is MNHNS and CDR2 SASEGT. CDR3 nucleotide sequence: TGTGCCAGCAGTGAAGCGGAACAGCTCCAAGAGACCCAGTACTTC. Protein product: CASSEAEQLQETQYF.

There are a few counts of this clone. The gene calls are TRBV4-3 and TRBJ2-5; 8 bases fit TRBD2. V was clipped by 1 base and J by 1 base; unmatched bases: 5. The CDR3 has 16 amino acids. CDR1 and CDR2 from the germline V gene are LGHNA and YSLEER. The CDR3 DNA reads TGCGCCAGCAGCCAAGGAGGCGGGGGGCCCCAAGAGACCCAGTACTTC. Its protein product is CASSQGGGGPQETQYF.

The chain employs TRBV4-1 and TRBJ2-1; 7 positions agree with TRBD2. The CDR3 extends over 16 amino acids. J lost 3 bases, V lost 0 bases, and 5 bases had no gene match. Germline CDR1 reads MGHRA; CDR2 reads YSYEKL. CDR3 nucleotide sequence: TGCGCCAGCAGCCAAGACCCAGCGGGGCGCTACAATGAGCAGTTCTTC. Residues: CASSQDPAGRYNEQFF.

This chain joins TRBV6-1 and TRBJ1-2; no definite D call. V shed 0 bases and J shed 4 bases, with 6 bases lying between them. The CDR3 contains 13 residues. Germline assignment: CDR1 MNHNS and CDR2 SASEGT. The chain's CDR3 is CASSEAKSYGYTF. CDR3 bases: TGTGCCAGCAGTGAAGCTAAGAGCTATGGCTACACCTTC.

This sequence joins TRBV12-3 or TRBV12-4 and TRBJ1-2; D gene uncertain. Trimming stripped 2 bases from V and 8 bases from J, with 12 bases between. This CDR3 comprises 13 residues. The CDR3 DNA is TGTGCCAGCAGTTTAAGCACGGGGATGGGCTACACCTTC. This encodes CASSLSTGMGYTF.

The V call is TRBV2, the J call TRBJ1-6, with D unresolved. Germline V gene data show CDR1 as SNHLY and CDR2 as FYNNEI. This CDR3 spans 14 amino acids. Trimming shortened V by 1 base and J by 8 bases, and 9 bases separated the two germline ends. The CDR3 protein is CASSEDGEYSPLHF. In DNA form, the CDR3 reads TGTGCCAGCAGTGAAGACGGGGAGTATTCACCCCTCCACTTT.

This chain links TRBV30 with TRBJ2-4; 8 bases are shared with TRBD2. This CDR3 is built from 17 residues. Trimming at V came to 3 bases and at J to 1 base, leaving 11 bases not matched to a gene. Germline V gives CDR1 GTSNPN, CDR2 SVGIG (reference sequence). The CDR3 region has the DNA TGTGCCTGGAGGAACTCCCGGGGGGGAGATGCCAAAAACATTCAGTACTTC. Protein product: CAWRNSRGGDAKNIQYF.

V usage is TRBV5-1 and J usage is TRBJ1-1; D unresolved. Trimming took off 2 bases at V and 1 base at J, with 9 bases between the two ends. Per germline, CDR1 SGHRS and CDR2 YFSETQ. CDR3 size: 14 residues. The CDR3 sequence: CASSFGGSNTEAFF. DNA of the CDR3: TGCGCCAGCAGCTTTGGAGGATCGAACACTGAAGCTTTCTTT.

This sequence joins TRBV7-2 and TRBJ2-5, with 7 bases that match TRBD2. The CDR3 loop spans 16 amino acids. Germline values: CDR1 SGHTA, CDR2 FQGNSA. Trimming cost V 5 bases and J 5 bases; bases outside gene matches: 14. The chain's CDR3 is CASSLYRRRGGETQYF. The CDR3 DNA sequence: TGTGCCAGCAGCCTCTATAGGAGGCGGGGAGGGGAGACCCAGTACTTC.

This chain joins TRBV10-1 and TRBJ1-3; D remains unclear. CDR3 length: 15 residues. Germline V gene lookup returns CDR1 WNHNN and CDR2 SYGVQD (reference sequence). Trimming stripped 3 bases from V and 2 bases from J, with 11 bases between. CDR3 region: CASSDSQAPGNTIYF. DNA for the CDR3: TGCGCCAGCAGTGACTCCCAGGCCCCTGGAAACACCATATATTTT.

The chain employs TRBV2 and TRBJ1-2; D call uncertain. Per the germline V gene, CDR1 is SNHLY and CDR2 is FYNNEI. Deletions cut 6 bases from V and 6 bases from J, with 8 bases between. This CDR3 has 11 residues. The CDR3 bases are TGTGCCAGCAGAGAGTTACATGGCTACACCTTC. This sequence encodes CASRELHGYTF.

This clone was seen a single time. V usage is TRBV3-1 (or the pseudogene TRBV3-2) and J usage is TRBJ2-2; 7 nucleotides agree with TRBD2. V lost 2 bases and J lost 9; bases outside the gene matches: 6. The CDR3 is made up of 14 amino acids. In germline, CDR1 is LGHDT, CDR2 YNNKEL (reference sequence). CDR3 sequence (DNA): TGTGCCAGCAGCCAATCCAGCGGGGCCAGGGAGCTGTTTTTT. Its protein product is CASSQSSGARELFF.

This clone was observed a handful of times. The rearrangement links TRBV5-6 to TRBJ1-2; 8 nucleotides agree with TRBD1. This CDR3 is 17 amino acids long. V gave up 7 bases and J gave up 0 bases; unmatched junction bases: 14. Germline V CDR1 and CDR2: SGHDT, YYEEEE. The CDR3 region is CASGAWGQDFANYGYTF. In nucleotides, the CDR3 is TGTGCCAGCGGCGCTTGGGGACAGGACTTTGCTAACTATGGCTACACCTTC.

J is TRBJ1-2 and V is TRBV19; no clear D gene. The V gene lost 7 bases and the J gene lost 4 bases, with 19 bases spanning the gap. CDR1 is LNHDA and CDR2 is SQIVND in the germline V gene (reference sequence). This CDR3 contains 15 residues. CDR3 bases: TGTGCCAGTACCCTCCTTTTGGGCACCCTCTATGGCTACACCTTC. This gives the protein CASTLLLGTLYGYTF.

This chain links TRBV6-5 with TRBJ2-7; D unclear. Germline V gives CDR1 MNHEY, CDR2 SVGAGI. Trimming cost V 6 bases and J 1 base, with 13 bases left between them. The CDR3 length is 14 residues. The CDR3 region is CASRPVSLSYEQYF. CDR3 coding DNA: TGTGCCAGCAGACCAGTATCCTTATCCTACGAGCAGTACTTC.

Written as DNA, the CDR3 is TGTGCCAGCACTCCCCTGGGGGCGGGAGATACCGAGCAGTACTTC. Protein product: CASTPLGAGDTEQYF. The rearrangement uses TRBV11-1 and TRBJ2-7; perhaps TRBD2 as D (7 bases). The germline V gene has CDR1 SGHAT and CDR2 FQDESV (reference sequence). Trimming stripped 7 bases from V and 6 bases from J, with 22 bases between. The CDR3 runs 15 residues.